Below, 10 T cell receptor beta chains from the same sample are listed, as sequenced in a study of shared clonotypes between healthy human individuals. Measured with immunoSEQ multiplex PCR; TCRdb has only the in-frame clones, and not every one. The table includes about 1.5 million clones, around 97% detected once. Sequencing was carried out using naive CD4+ T cells sorted from blood. As for subset: CD45RA+ positively selected. These TCRs come from a man under 40 in good health.

This chain uses TRBV6-5 with TRBJ1-2, with D perhaps matching TRBD1 (6 bases). This CDR3 spans 14 amino acids. Trimming cost V 6 bases and J 4 bases, with 15 bases left between them. Germline V gene data show CDR1 as MNHEY and CDR2 as SVGAGI. The CDR3 protein is CASSPRGGSYGYTF. CDR3 nucleotide sequence: TGTGCCAGCAGCCCCAGGGGAGGCAGCTATGGCTACACCTTC.

Regarding this clone: This CDR3 is also generated by other DNA sequences in the sample. DNA for the CDR3: TGTGCCTGGAGAGGGGGGACTGAAGCTTTCTTT. This encodes CAWRGGTEAFF. The chain couples TRBV30 to TRBJ1-1, with D possibly being TRBD1 (6 bases). CDR3 length: 11 amino acids. Germline-derived CDR1 and CDR2 are GTSNPN and SVGIG (reference sequence). Trimming stripped 3 bases from V and 5 bases from J, with 7 bases between.

The V call is TRBV7-9, the J call TRBJ2-5, with TRBD1 matching 9 bases. Looked up from germline, CDR1 is SEHNR and CDR2 is FQNEAQ (reference sequence). V was pared by 5 bases and J by 5 bases, with 15 bases of the junction left unmatched. The CDR3 has 17 residues. CDR3 in amino acids: CASSHKKGQGFSETQYF. CDR3 nucleotide sequence: TGTGCCAGCAGCCACAAAAAAGGACAGGGGTTTTCCGAGACCCAGTACTTC. The whole variable domain, filled in from reference TRBV7-9 and TRBJ2-5, reads DTGVSQNPRHKITKRGQNVTFRCDPISEHNRLYWYRQTLGQGPEFLTYFQNEAQLEKSRLLSDRFSAERPKGSFSTLEIQRTEQGDSAMYLCASSHKKGQGFSETQYFGPGTRLLVL.

The table lists this clone with a count of one. The V gene is TRBV5-1, the J gene TRBJ2-3, with a weak D call TRBD2 (6 bases). This CDR3 spans 13 amino acids. V was pared by 5 bases and J by 2 bases, with 9 bases between. Per germline, CDR1 SGHRS and CDR2 YFSETQ. The CDR3 bases are TGCGCCAGCAGGGAGGGGACCACAGATACGCAGTATTTT. Its protein is CASREGTTDTQYF. Complete variable domain (other parts from reference TRBV5-1 and TRBJ2-3): KAGVTQTPRYLIKTRGQQVTLSCSPISGHRSVSWYQQTPGQGLQFLFEYFSETQRNKGNFPGRFSGRQFSNSRSEMNVSTLELGDSALYLCASREGTTDTQYFGPGTRLTVL.

The V and J genes are TRBV5-1 and TRBJ1-5; no firm D call. V was pared by 0 bases and J by 0 bases, with 7 bases between. Germline V gene data show CDR1 as SGHRS and CDR2 as YFSETQ. The CDR3 extends over 15 amino acids. The CDR3 DNA reads TGCGCCAGCAGCTTGGCGGCAGATAGCAATCAGCCCCAGCATTTT. Translated, it gives CASSLAADSNQPQHF.

The chain carries TRBV11-2 and TRBJ2-1, with 11 bases aligning to TRBD1. This CDR3 has 15 residues. From germline, CDR1 is SGHAT and CDR2 FQNNGV. V shed 8 bases and J 10 bases; nucleotides not matched to a gene: 13. The CDR3 is CASRTPGQGDGEQFF. The CDR3 DNA is TGTGCCAGCCGGACCCCGGGACAGGGGGACGGGGAGCAGTTCTTC.

The chain has TRBV2 and TRBJ1-5; TRBD1 matches 9 bases. The CDR3 is made up of 15 amino acids. Losses at the gene ends were 4 bases for V and 3 bases for J; bases not matched to a gene: 4. From germline, CDR1 is SNHLY and CDR2 FYNNEI. The CDR3 DNA reads TGTGCCAGCAGTGTACGGACAGGGGACAATCAGCCCCAGCATTTT. Its translation: CASSVRTGDNQPQHF.

V gene TRBV18 combines with J gene TRBJ2-7; 7 bases are shared with TRBD1. The V segment lost 3 bases and the J segment 5 bases; nucleotides outside the gene matches: 4. CDR1 KGHSH and CDR2 LQKENI come from the germline V gene. This CDR3 comprises 13 residues. The CDR3 DNA follows: TGTGCCAGCTCACCCAGGACAGGAAACGAGCAGTACTTC. Amino acids: CASSPRTGNEQYF.

The chain uses TRBV7-8 and TRBJ2-7; a weak D match, TRBD2 (5 bases). V lost 4 bases, J lost 3 bases, and 10 bases lay in between. Germline CDR1 and CDR2: SGHVS and FQNEAQ. The CDR3 is made up of 13 amino acids. The DNA of the CDR3 is TGTGCCAGCAGCTCTACTAGTCTCTACGAGCAGTACTTC. This encodes CASSSTSLYEQYF.

The chain uses TRBV6-1 and TRBJ2-7, with a tentative D call TRBD2 (6 bases). The CDR3 totals 12 residues. Per germline, CDR1 MNHNS and CDR2 SASEGT. CDR3 protein: CASGGFSYEQYF. For the CDR3, the DNA is TGTGCTAGCGGTGGATTCTCCTACGAGCAGTACTTC.